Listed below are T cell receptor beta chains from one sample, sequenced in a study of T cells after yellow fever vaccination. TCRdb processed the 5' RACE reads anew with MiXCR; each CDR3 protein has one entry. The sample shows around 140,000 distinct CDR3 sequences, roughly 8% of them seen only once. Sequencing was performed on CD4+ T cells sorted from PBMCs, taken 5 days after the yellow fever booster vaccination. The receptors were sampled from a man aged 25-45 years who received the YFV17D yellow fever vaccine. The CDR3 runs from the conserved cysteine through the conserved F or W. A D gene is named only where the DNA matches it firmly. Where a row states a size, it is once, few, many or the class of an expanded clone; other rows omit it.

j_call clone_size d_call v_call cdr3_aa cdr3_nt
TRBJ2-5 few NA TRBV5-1 CASSAGQIQETQYF TGCGCCAGCAGCGCCGGACAAATCCAAGAGACCCAGTACTTC
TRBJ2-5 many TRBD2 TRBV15 CATSRDRDSGRAGETQYF TGTGCCACCAGCAGAGATCGCGATAGCGGGAGGGCAGGAGAGACCCAGTACTTC
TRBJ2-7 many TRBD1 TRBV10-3 CAIRGQGTYEQYF TGTGCCATCAGGGGACAGGGGACCTACGAGCAGTACTTC
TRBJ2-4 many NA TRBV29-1 CSVHEGENIQYF TGCAGCGTCCACGAGGGCGAAAACATTCAGTACTTC
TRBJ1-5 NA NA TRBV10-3 CAISQSGGNQPQHF TGTGCCATCAGCCAAAGTGGAGGCAATCAGCCCCAGCATTTT
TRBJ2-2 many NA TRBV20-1 CSARGARRRAGELFF TGCAGTGCTAGAGGAGCGCGTAGGCGGGCCGGGGAGCTGTTTTTT
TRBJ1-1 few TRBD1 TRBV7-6 CASSPEQGVVTEAFF TGTGCCAGCAGCCCCGAACAGGGGGTAGTCACTGAAGCTTTCTTT
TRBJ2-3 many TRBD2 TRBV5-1 CASSPGTSGSPPDTQYF TGCGCCAGCAGCCCCGGGACTAGCGGGAGTCCCCCAGATACGCAGTATTTT
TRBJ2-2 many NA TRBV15 CATRGPANTGELFF TGTGCCACCAGAGGACCGGCGAACACCGGGGAGCTGTTTTTT
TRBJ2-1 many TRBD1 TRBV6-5 CASSYSSQGASYNEQFF TGTGCCAGCAGTTACTCGTCACAGGGGGCTTCCTACAATGAGCAGTTCTTC
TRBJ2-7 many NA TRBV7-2 CASSPPWDPFREQYF TGTGCCAGCAGCCCACCTTGGGACCCCTTCAGAGAGCAGTACTTC
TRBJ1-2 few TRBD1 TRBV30 CAWRGTGAFYGYTF TGTGCCTGGAGAGGGACAGGGGCTTTCTATGGCTACACCTTC
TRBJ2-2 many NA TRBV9 CASSVGVAANTGELFF TGTGCCAGCAGCGTAGGAGTAGCGGCGAACACCGGGGAGCTGTTTTTT
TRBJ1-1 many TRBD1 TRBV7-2 CASSRQGGYTEAFF TGTGCCAGCAGCCGACAGGGGGGTTACACTGAAGCTTTCTTT
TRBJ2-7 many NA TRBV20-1 CSADLLYEQYF TGCAGTGCTGACCTACTCTACGAGCAGTACTTC
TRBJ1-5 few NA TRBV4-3 CASSQEGGVQPQHF TGCGCCAGCAGCCAAGAGGGGGGGGTGCAGCCCCAGCATTTT
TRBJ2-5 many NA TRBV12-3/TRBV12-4 CASRQLVAETQYF TGTGCCAGCAGGCAGTTGGTCGCGGAGACCCAGTACTTC
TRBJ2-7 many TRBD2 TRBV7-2 CASSSTLAGAYEQYF TGTGCCAGCAGTTCGACCTTAGCGGGGGCCTACGAGCAGTACTTC
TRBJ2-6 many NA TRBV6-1 CASTKRRTELSGANVLTF TGTGCCAGCACTAAAAGAAGGACGGAACTCTCTGGGGCCAACGTCCTGACTTTC
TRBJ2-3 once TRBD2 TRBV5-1 CASSLGGSPDTQYF TGCGCCAGCAGCTTGGGCGGGAGCCCAGATACGCAGTATTTT
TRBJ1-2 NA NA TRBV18 CASSSRGAIGPFF TGTGCCAGCTCAAGCCGGGGGGCAATTGGTCCTTTCTTC
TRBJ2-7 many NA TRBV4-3 CASSQDVGRGYEQYF TGCGCCAGCAGCCAAGATGTGGGACGTGGGTACGAGCAGTACTTC
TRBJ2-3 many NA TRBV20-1 CSGKSTDTQYF TGCAGTGGGAAAAGCACAGATACGCAGTATTTT
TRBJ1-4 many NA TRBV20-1 CSARPPNEKLFF TGCAGTGCTAGACCTCCAAATGAAAAACTGTTTTTT
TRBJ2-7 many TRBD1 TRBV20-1 CSARQGVSYEQYF TGCAGTGCAAGACAGGGGGTTTCCTACGAGCAGTACTTC
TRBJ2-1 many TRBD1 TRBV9 CASSVDRGNEQFF TGTGCCAGCAGCGTGGACAGGGGCAATGAGCAGTTCTTC
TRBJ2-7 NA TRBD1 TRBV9 CASSVEVNRGRLGSYEQYF TGTGCCAGCAGCGTAGAGGTCAACAGGGGGCGGTTAGGATCCTACGAGCAGTACTTC
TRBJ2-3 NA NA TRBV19 CASSKTSSGDAGQDTQYF TGTGCCAGTAGTAAAACTAGCTCGGGAGATGCGGGGCAAGATACGCAGTATTTT
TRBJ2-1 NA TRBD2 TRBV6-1 CASTPPPGTSGSSYNEQFF TGTGCCAGCACTCCACCGCCCGGGACTAGCGGGAGCTCCTACAATGAGCAGTTCTTC
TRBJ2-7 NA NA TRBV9 CASRGEAGATPGSTKEVKIYEQYF TGTGCCAGCAGGGGGGAGGCAGGGGCCACACCCGGCTCCACCAAGGAGGTAAAAATCTACGAGCAGTACTTC
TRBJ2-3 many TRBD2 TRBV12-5 CASGLLGGRGTDTQYF TGTGCTAGTGGTTTGTTAGGCGGGAGAGGCACAGATACGCAGTATTTT